This T cell receptor (beta chain) was captured in a study of CD8+ T cells in alopecia areata. Background on the study: The duration of tofacitinib was 6 to 18 months, with 6 months off drug afterward.

Following RNA extraction, reverse transcription yielded cDNA that acted as the sequencing template. The assay was immunoSEQ multiplex PCR, and TCRdb's table has in-frame clones only and misses some. The sample includes about 150,000 clones, around 50% of them seen just once. Lesional scalp punch biopsies and peripheral blood came from alopecia areata patients. CD4+ and CD8+ T cells were sorted from PBMCs. Germline assignment: CDR1 SQVTM and CDR2 ANQGSEA. The CDR3 length is 15 residues. The germline V and J ends were trimmed by 5 bases and 4 bases, with 20 bases remaining between them. The V and J genes are TRBV29-1 and TRBJ2-5; tentatively, D is TRBD2 (5 bases). The receptor was derived from a human donor with alopecia areata. Sequences were derived from CD8+ T cells sorted from blood, sampled at week 0. The CDR3 loop reads CSVTYEGLWRETQYF. Written as DNA, the CDR3 is TGCAGCGTTACTTACGAGGGTCTTTGGCGAGAGACCCAGTACTTC.